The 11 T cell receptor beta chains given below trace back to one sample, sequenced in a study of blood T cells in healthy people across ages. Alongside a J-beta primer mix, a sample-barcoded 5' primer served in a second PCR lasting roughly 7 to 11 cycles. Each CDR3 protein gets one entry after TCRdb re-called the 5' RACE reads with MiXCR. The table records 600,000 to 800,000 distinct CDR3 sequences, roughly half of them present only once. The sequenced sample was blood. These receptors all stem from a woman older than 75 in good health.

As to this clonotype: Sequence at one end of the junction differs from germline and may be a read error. The CDR3 nucleotides are TGTGCCAGCAGGTCGACAGGGTCGACCTTCTCGACCGGGGAGCCGTTTTTT. Translation: CASRSTGSTFSTGEPFF. V usage is TRBV12-3 or TRBV12-4 and J usage is TRBJ2-2; 7 nucleotides match TRBD1. This CDR3 is 17 amino acids long.

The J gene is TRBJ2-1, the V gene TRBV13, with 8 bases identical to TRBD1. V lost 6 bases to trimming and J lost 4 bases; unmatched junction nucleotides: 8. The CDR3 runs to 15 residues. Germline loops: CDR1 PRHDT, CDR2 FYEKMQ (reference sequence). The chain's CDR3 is CASSLRGRGYNEQFF. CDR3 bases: TGTGCCAGCAGTCTCAGGGGGCGTGGGTACAATGAGCAGTTCTTC.

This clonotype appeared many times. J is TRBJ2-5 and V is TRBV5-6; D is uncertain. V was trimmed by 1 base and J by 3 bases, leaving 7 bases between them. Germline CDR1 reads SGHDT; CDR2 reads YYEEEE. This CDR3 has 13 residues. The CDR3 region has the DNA TGTGCCAGCAGCTTGCGCAACGAAGAGACCCAGTACTTC. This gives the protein CASSLRNEETQYF. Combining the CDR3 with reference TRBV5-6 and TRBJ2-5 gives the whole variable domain DAGVTQSPTHLIKTRGQQVTLRCSPKSGHDTVSWYQQALGQGPQFIFQYYEEEERQRGNFPDRFSGHQFPNYSSELNVNALLLGDSALYLCASSLRNEETQYFGPGTRLLVL.

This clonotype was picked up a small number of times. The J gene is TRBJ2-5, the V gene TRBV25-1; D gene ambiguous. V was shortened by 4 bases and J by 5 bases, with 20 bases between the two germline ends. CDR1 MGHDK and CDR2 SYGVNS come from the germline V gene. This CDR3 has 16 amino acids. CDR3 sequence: CASSVPALSEGETQYF. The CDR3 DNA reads TGTGCCAGCAGTGTACCCGCCTTAAGTGAAGGGGAGACCCAGTACTTC.

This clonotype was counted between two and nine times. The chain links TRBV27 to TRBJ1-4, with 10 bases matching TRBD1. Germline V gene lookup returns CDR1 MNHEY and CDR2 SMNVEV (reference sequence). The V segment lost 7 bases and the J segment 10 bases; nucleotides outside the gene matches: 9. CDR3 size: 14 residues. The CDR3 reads CASKSGTGVGKLFF. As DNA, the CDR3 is TGTGCCAGCAAGTCCGGGACAGGGGTAGGAAAACTGTTTTTT.

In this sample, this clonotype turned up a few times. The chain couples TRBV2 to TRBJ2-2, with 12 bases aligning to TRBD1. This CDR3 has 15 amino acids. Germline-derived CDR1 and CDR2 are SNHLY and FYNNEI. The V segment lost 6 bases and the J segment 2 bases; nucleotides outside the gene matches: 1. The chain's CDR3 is CASRGQGANTGELFF. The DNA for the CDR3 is TGTGCCAGCAGGGGACAGGGGGCCAACACCGGGGAGCTGTTTTTT.

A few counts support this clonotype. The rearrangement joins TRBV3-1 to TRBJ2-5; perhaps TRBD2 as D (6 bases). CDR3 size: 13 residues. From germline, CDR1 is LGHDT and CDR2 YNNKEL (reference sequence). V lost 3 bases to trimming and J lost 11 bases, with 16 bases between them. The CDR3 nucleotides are TGTGCCAGCAGCCAGCTCCCCGGGACTCAGCAGTACTTC. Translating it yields CASSQLPGTQQYF.

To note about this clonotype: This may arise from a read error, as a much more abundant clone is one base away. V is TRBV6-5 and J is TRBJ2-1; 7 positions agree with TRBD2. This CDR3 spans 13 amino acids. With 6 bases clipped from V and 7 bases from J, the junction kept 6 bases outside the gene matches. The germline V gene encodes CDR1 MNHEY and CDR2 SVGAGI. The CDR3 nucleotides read TGTGCCAGCAGGTGGGGAGGGAGGAATGAGCAGTTCTTC. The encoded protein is CASRWGGRNEQFF.

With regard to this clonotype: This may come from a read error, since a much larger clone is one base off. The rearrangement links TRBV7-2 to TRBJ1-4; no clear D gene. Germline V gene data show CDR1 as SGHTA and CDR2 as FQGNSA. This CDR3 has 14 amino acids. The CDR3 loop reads CACSLLTTNEKLFF. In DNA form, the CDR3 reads TGTGCCTGCAGCCTACTTACAACTAATGAAAAACTGTTTTTT.

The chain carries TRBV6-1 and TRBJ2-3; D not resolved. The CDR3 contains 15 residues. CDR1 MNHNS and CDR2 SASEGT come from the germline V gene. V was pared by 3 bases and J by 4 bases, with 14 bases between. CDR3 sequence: CASSEIPSGADTQYF. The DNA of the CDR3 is TGTGCCAGCAGTGAGATCCCCTCCGGCGCAGATACGCAGTATTTT.

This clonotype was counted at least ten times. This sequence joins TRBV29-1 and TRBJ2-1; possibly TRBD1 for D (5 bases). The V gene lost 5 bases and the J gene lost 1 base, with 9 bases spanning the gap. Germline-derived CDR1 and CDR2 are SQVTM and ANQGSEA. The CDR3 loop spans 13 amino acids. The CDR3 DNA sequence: TGCAGCGTTTACAGGATTTCCTACAATGAGCAGTTCTTC. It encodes CSVYRISYNEQFF.